One and the same sample provided the 32 T cell receptor beta chains below, sequenced in a study of prognosis after radiotherapy for stage I lung cancer. Two rounds of multiplex PCR amplified TCR beta CDR3 from genomic DNA. The authors ran first-round PCR with primers specific to each TRBV and TRBJ gene. A single record per CDR3 protein comes from TCRdb applying MiXCR to the multiplex PCR reads. The table shows around 18,000 distinct CDR3 sequences, with approximately 30% occurring only once. The sequencing here drew on PBMCs, taken before or after stereotactic body radiation therapy (not recorded which). These receptors came from a donor at least 50 years old with non-small cell lung cancer.

This clonotype was recorded once. At one boundary the junction diverges from the germline segment, which might be a read error. This chain uses TRBV6-9 with TRBJ2-7, with 7 bases that match TRBD2. The CDR3 length is 13 residues. Germline CDR1 reads MNHGY; CDR2 reads SVAAGI. The CDR3 reads CVSSRSGTYEQYF. CDR3 DNA: TGTGTCAGCAGCCGAAGCGGGACCTACGAGCAGTACTTC.

This clonotype was counted at least ten times. The chain recombines TRBV5-4 with TRBJ2-2; 9 nucleotides align to TRBD2. The J segment lost 1 base and the V segment lost 0 bases, leaving 1 base of the junction unmatched. The CDR3 loop spans 16 amino acids. CDR1 and CDR2 from the germline V gene are SGHNT and YYREEE (reference sequence). Written as DNA, the CDR3 is TGTGCCAGCAGCTTGGGACTAGCGGAGAACACCGGGGAGCTGTTTTTT. This codes for CASSLGLAENTGELFF.

Turning to this clonotype: A read error may account for a junction end that differs from germline. The chain recombines TRBV6-2 or TRBV6-3 with TRBJ1-3; TRBD1 agrees at 7 bases. Germline lookup yields CDR1 MNHEY and CDR2 SVGEGT. This CDR3 spans 16 amino acids. The CDR3 DNA sequence: TGTGCCAGCAGTGAAGCCCCGACAGGGCCTAGAAACACCATGTATTTT. Translating gives CASSEAPTGPRNTMYF.

The CDR3 coding sequence is TGTGCCAGCAGCTCGGGACTAGCGGGAGGCGGCAAGACAAAGTACTTC. This encodes CASSSGLAGGGKTKYF. The gene calls are TRBV7-2 and TRBJ2-5, with 15 positions matching TRBD2. V lost 4 bases, J lost 12 bases, and 12 bases stayed unmatched. CDR1 is SGHTA, CDR2 FQGNSA, per germline. The CDR3 loop spans 16 amino acids.

Ten or more counts support this clonotype. This chain links TRBV20-1 with TRBJ1-2; D not certain. Trimming removed 3 bases at V and 1 base at J, with 12 bases between. The CDR3 sequence is 14 residues long. The germline V gene encodes CDR1 DFQATT and CDR2 SNEGSKA (reference sequence). The CDR3 sequence: CSARSPRGNYGYTF. CDR3 nucleotide sequence: TGCAGTGCTAGGTCCCCCCGGGGTAACTATGGCTACACCTTC.

The V call is TRBV20-1, the J call TRBJ2-7; tentative D call: TRBD2 (5 bases). Deletions cut 0 bases from V and 6 bases from J, with 18 bases between. Germline CDR1 and CDR2: DFQATT and SNEGSKA (reference sequence). CDR3 length: 15 amino acids. In DNA form, the CDR3 reads TGCAGTGCTAGAGATAGTTGGAGGAGGTGGGGCGAGCAGTACTTC. Its protein is CSARDSWRRWGEQYF.

This clonotype was counted many times. The genes are TRBV19 and TRBJ2-1; D is possibly TRBD2 (6 bases). The ends were cut back, 7 bases at V and 4 bases at J, with 20 bases in the middle. Germline V gives CDR1 LNHDA, CDR2 SQIVND (reference sequence). This CDR3 is 16 amino acids long. Here the CDR3 DNA reads TGTGCCAGTACCGATCCAAGCGGGTCAAAATACAATGAGCAGTTCTTC. Translating gives CASTDPSGSKYNEQFF.

This clonotype was detected many times. The rearrangement joins TRBV9 to TRBJ2-2; the D gene is possibly TRBD2 (5 bases). Germline CDR1 SGDLS, CDR2 YYNGEE. V was shortened by 1 base and J by 5 bases, with 12 bases between the two germline ends. CDR3 length: 15 residues. In DNA form, the CDR3 reads TGTGCCAGCAGCGTAAATCTAGCTAGTACCGGGGAGCTGTTTTTT. It specifies CASSVNLASTGELFF.

This clonotype was counted many times. V gene TRBV20-1 combines with J gene TRBJ2-5; 8 bases are a match to TRBD1. CDR1 is DFQATT and CDR2 is SNEGSKA in the germline V gene (reference sequence). The CDR3 covers 14 residues. V shed 5 bases, J shed 4 bases, and the junction held 9 bases outside the gene matches. CDR3 protein: CSALWVTGAETQYF. CDR3 in DNA: TGCAGTGCTCTGTGGGTGACAGGGGCAGAGACCCAGTACTTC.

Concerning this clonotype: This probably arose from a read error, given a far larger clone one base away. This sequence joins TRBV27 and TRBJ2-1, with D possibly being TRBD1 or TRBD2 (5 bases each). The germline CDR1 and CDR2 sequences are MNHEY and SMNVEV (reference sequence). The length of the CDR3 is 15 residues. Trimming shortened V by 6 bases and J by 5 bases, and 17 bases separated the two germline ends. The CDR3 protein is CASRLRDGAHNEQFF. Here the CDR3 DNA reads TGTGCCAGCAGGCTCCGGGACGGGGCTCACAATGAGCAGTTCTTC.

This clonotype occurred many times. The gene calls are TRBV18 and TRBJ1-2, with 8 bases lining up with TRBD1. The ends lost 5 bases at V and 5 bases at J; junction bases unmatched: 10. The CDR3 loop spans 15 amino acids. CDR1 is KGHSH and CDR2 is LQKENI in the germline V gene. DNA for the CDR3: TGTGCCAGCTCAGGGACAGGTCGGCCCCTGTATGGCTACACCTTC. Its translation is CASSGTGRPLYGYTF.

This chain uses TRBV20-1 with TRBJ2-3; 10 nucleotides match TRBD2. J lost 7 bases, V lost 0 bases, and 7 bases had no gene match. The CDR3 extends over 15 amino acids. Germline V CDR1 and CDR2: DFQATT, SNEGSKA (reference sequence). The CDR3 reads CSARDTSGIPYTQYF. The DNA of the CDR3 is TGCAGTGCTAGAGACACTAGCGGGATCCCATATACGCAGTATTTT.

There are many counts of this clonotype. The chain recombines TRBV24-1 with TRBJ2-5; tentative D call: TRBD2 (5 bases). Germline V gene lookup returns CDR1 KGHDR and CDR2 SFDVKD. The CDR3 loop spans 15 amino acids. The V end lost 3 bases, the J end lost 7 bases, and 17 bases lay between the germline ends. In DNA form, the CDR3 reads TGTGCCACCAGTGATCCGGGATACGGAGATCGGACCCAGTACTTC. It encodes CATSDPGYGDRTQYF.

The V gene is TRBV6-2 or TRBV6-3, the J gene TRBJ1-3; tentatively, D is TRBD1 (5 bases). Germline assignment: CDR1 MNHEY and CDR2 SVGEGT. The CDR3 has 16 residues. The V end lost 6 bases, the J end lost 1 base, and 16 bases lay between the germline ends. CDR3 region: CASRRGTALSGNTIYF. The DNA of the CDR3 is TGTGCCAGCAGGAGGGGTACAGCGCTGTCTGGAAACACCATATATTTT.

There are many counts of this clonotype. The gene calls are TRBV6-2 or TRBV6-3 and TRBJ2-6; 8 positions match TRBD2. Germline loops: CDR1 MNHEY, CDR2 SVGEGT. This CDR3 is 15 amino acids long. V was pared by 2 bases and J by 4 bases, with 1 base of the junction left unmatched. The CDR3 DNA reads as TGTGCCAGCAGTTACCGGGGGGGAGGGGCCAACGTCCTGACTTTC. It codes for CASSYRGGGANVLTF.

This clonotype has at least ten counts. For the CDR3, the DNA is TGTGCCAGCAGTTGGGGGTCGAGCTCCTACGAGCAGTACTTC. This encodes CASSWGSSSYEQYF. The chain links TRBV5-6 to TRBJ2-7, with D perhaps assigned TRBD1 or TRBD2 (5 bases each). Germline V gives CDR1 SGHDT, CDR2 YYEEEE. V was shortened by 5 bases and J by 0 bases, with 12 bases between the two germline ends. The CDR3 runs to 14 residues.

This clonotype was counted ten times or more. The V and J genes are TRBV7-9 and TRBJ2-2; 11 positions agree with TRBD2. V lost 9 bases and J lost 7; bases outside the gene matches: 13. Per the germline V gene, CDR1 is SEHNR and CDR2 is FQNEAQ (reference sequence). The CDR3 is 16 amino acids. The DNA for the CDR3 is TGTGCCAGTCGTCTAGCGGGAGGATACAGTCACGGGGAGCTGTTTTTT. It codes for CASRLAGGYSHGELFF.

The J gene is TRBJ2-1, the V gene TRBV12-3 or TRBV12-4; possibly TRBD2 for D (6 bases). CDR3 length equals 14 residues. V lost 8 bases and J lost 7, with 18 bases in between. The CDR3 loop is CASGVGGPLNEQFF. In DNA form, the CDR3 reads TGTGCCAGCGGAGTGGGAGGTCCTTTGAATGAGCAGTTCTTC.

This clonotype came up many times. The rearrangement uses TRBV3-1 and TRBJ1-3; D perhaps matches TRBD1 (5 bases). Deletions cut 4 bases from V and 4 bases from J, with 17 bases between. The CDR3 loop spans 16 amino acids. Germline V gene sequence: CDR1 LGHDT, CDR2 YNNKEL (reference sequence). CDR3 sequence: CASSPLRGNLGNTIYF. DNA for the CDR3: TGTGCCAGCAGCCCACTCCGGGGGAATTTAGGAAACACCATATATTTT.

This clonotype has a count of ten or more. The chain uses TRBV5-1 and TRBJ2-5, with 8 bases identical to TRBD1. V trimming: 4 bases; J trimming: 2 bases; junction bases outside the gene matches: 7. CDR1 and CDR2 (germline): SGHRS, YFSETQ. CDR3 size: 15 residues. The CDR3 here is CASSPDRVGQETQYF. In nucleotides, the CDR3 is TGCGCCAGCAGCCCGGACAGGGTGGGACAAGAGACCCAGTACTTC.

This clonotype was picked up many times. The rearrangement links TRBV6-8 to TRBJ2-7; D might be TRBD2 (7 bases). Trimming cost V 6 bases and J 3 bases, with 18 bases left between them. This CDR3 has 15 residues. The germline V gene has CDR1 MNHGY and CDR2 SAAAGT. The CDR3 sequence is CASRQGGLGNYEQYF. CDR3 coding DNA: TGTGCCAGCAGACAGGGAGGGTTAGGCAACTACGAGCAGTACTTC.

This clonotype is termed medium-sized (0.01 to 0.1%). The rearrangement joins TRBV12-3 or TRBV12-4 to TRBJ2-1; D is unresolved. The V gene lost 7 bases and the J gene lost 5 bases, with 15 bases spanning the gap. The CDR3 runs 14 residues. CDR3: CASTHRPPNNEQFF. The CDR3 DNA reads as TGTGCCAGCACCCACCGGCCCCCCAACAATGAGCAGTTCTTC.

This clonotype came up many times. The chain combines TRBV20-1 with TRBJ2-6; D not resolved. The CDR3 has 14 amino acids. CDR1 is DFQATT and CDR2 is SNEGSKA in the germline V gene (reference sequence). V lost 1 base and J lost 2, with 6 bases in between. The CDR3 sequence is CSARVYAGANVLTF. The CDR3 bases are TGCAGTGCTAGAGTGTATGCTGGGGCCAACGTCCTGACTTTC.

Ten or more counts support this clonotype. The chain links TRBV28 to TRBJ1-5; D not resolved. Germline lookup yields CDR1 MDHEN and CDR2 SYDVKM. Trimming took off 5 bases at V and 6 bases at J, with 8 bases between the two ends. The CDR3 consists of 12 residues. CDR3 residues: CASSPPLQPQHF. In DNA form, the CDR3 reads TGTGCCAGCAGTCCCCCACTTCAGCCCCAGCATTTT.

This clonotype is classed as medium-sized (0.01 to 0.1%). The J gene is TRBJ1-6, the V gene TRBV5-1; 7 nucleotides match TRBD1. The V segment lost 1 base and the J segment 5 bases; nucleotides outside the gene matches: 3. The CDR3 spans 15 residues. Germline V CDR1 and CDR2: SGHRS, YFSETQ. For the CDR3, the DNA is TGCGCCAGCAGCTTGTTCGGGACAGATAATTCACCCCTCCACTTT. Protein product: CASSLFGTDNSPLHF.

To note about this clonotype: One end of the junction is discordant with germline, which a read error may explain. J is TRBJ2-5 and V is TRBV7-2; 9 bases are a match to TRBD2. CDR1 is SGHTA and CDR2 is FQGNSA in the germline V gene. This CDR3 is built from 17 residues. CDR3 sequence reads: CAGSLDEAGGIDVTQYF. CDR3 nucleotide sequence: TGTGCCGGCAGCTTAGATGAAGCGGGAGGCATAGATGTGACCCAGTACTTC.

This clonotype was observed at least ten times. This CDR3 is CSARVGRAVRHEQYF. The CDR3 DNA is TGCAGTGCTAGAGTGGGTAGGGCGGTCCGGCACGAGCAGTACTTC. The gene calls are TRBV20-1 and TRBJ2-7; D is unresolved. V dropped 1 base and J dropped 5 bases, with 18 bases sitting between them. The CDR3 has 15 amino acids. Germline values: CDR1 DFQATT, CDR2 SNEGSKA (reference sequence).

This clonotype was picked up many times. The J gene is TRBJ1-4, the V gene TRBV28; TRBD1 might be the D (6 bases). Trimming took off 9 bases at V and 13 bases at J, with 18 bases between the two ends. Germline V lookup: CDR1 MDHEN, CDR2 SYDVKM. The CDR3 is 12 residues long. CDR3 DNA: TGTGCCAGTAGTCGCTTGAGGGGGGGACTGTTTTTT. It specifies CASSRLRGGLFF. Combining the CDR3 with reference TRBV28 and TRBJ1-4 gives the whole variable domain DVKVTQSSRYLVKRTGEKVFLECVQDMDHENMFWYRQDPGLGLRLIYFSYDVKMKEKGDIPEGYSVSREKKERFSLILESASTNQTSMYLCASSRLRGGLFFGSGTQLSVL.

At least ten counts were recorded for this clonotype. The rearrangement links TRBV20-1 to TRBJ2-2; no definite D call. This CDR3 is 12 amino acids long. The V gene's germline CDR1 is DFQATT and CDR2 SNEGSKA (reference sequence). V gave up 3 bases and J gave up 5 bases, with 7 bases separating them. DNA for the CDR3: TGCAGTGCTAGTCCTGAGACCGGGGAGCTGTTTTTT. It codes for CSASPETGELFF.

At least ten counts were recorded for this clonotype. The chain uses TRBV10-3 and TRBJ2-5; 9 positions match TRBD2. Trimming removed 2 bases from V and 2 bases from J; junction bases left unmatched: 9. Germline values: CDR1 ENHRY, CDR2 SYGVKD. The CDR3 has 17 amino acids. The chain's CDR3 is CAISEPMGTSTQETQYF. The CDR3 DNA follows: TGTGCCATCAGTGAGCCAATGGGGACTAGCACTCAAGAGACCCAGTACTTC.

In its sample, this clonotype was seen many times. The rearrangement uses TRBV12-3 or TRBV12-4 and TRBJ1-5; tentative D call: TRBD1 (5 bases). This CDR3 has 13 amino acids. V shed 4 bases and J shed 4 bases, with 8 bases lying between them. The CDR3 DNA sequence: TGTGCCAGCAGTTGGGGGGTTAATCAGCCCCAGCATTTT. It is translated as CASSWGVNQPQHF.

By share of the sample, this clonotype is medium-sized (0.01 to 0.1%). V and J are TRBV6-6 and TRBJ1-1; possibly TRBD1 for D (5 bases). This CDR3 contains 14 residues. Germline V gives CDR1 MNHNY, CDR2 SVGAGI (reference sequence). Deletions cut 0 bases from V and 5 bases from J, with 10 bases between. In DNA, the CDR3 is TGTGCCAGCAGTTACTCGTTGGGGGGAACTGAAGCTTTCTTT. It codes for CASSYSLGGTEAFF.